This T cell receptor (beta chain) was captured in a study of blood T cell repertoires in COVID-19. Turning to the study itself: Sites in the United States, Italy and Spain provided acute and convalescent COVID-19 samples. T cells, B-cell-depleted T cells, or PBMCs provided the cDNA or gDNA that served as material.

CDR1 MGHRA and CDR2 YSYEKL come from the germline V gene. This CDR3 is built from 16 residues. The V and J ends lost 4 bases and 0 bases respectively, with 15 bases between them. In the original processing: Researchers report that nucleated cell counts were estimated from reference gene primer amplification. TCRdb keeps only in-frame clones here, not all; method: immunoSEQ multiplex PCR. That table gives V, J and clone size, and the DNA gave D and trimming. The sample holds roughly 360,000 clones, about four fifths seen once. The source material was peripheral blood. The sequence derives from a human donor with acute or convalescent COVID-19. The donor label of this sample is uncertain. The gene calls are TRBV4-1 and TRBJ1-2; D may be TRBD1 (6 bases). The DNA for the CDR3 is TGCGCCAGCAGCCTCGATACAGGGAAAACTAACTATGGCTACACCTTC. Its translation: CASSLDTGKTNYGYTF.